This T cell receptor beta chain emerged from a study of blood T cell repertoires in COVID-19. For the study at large: T cells, B-cell-depleted T cells, or PBMCs supplied cDNA or gDNA.

In the study's own analysis: Amplification of reference gene primers was used by the study to estimate nucleated cell counts. The method was immunoSEQ multiplex PCR; TCRdb's version includes in-frame clones alone and lacks a portion of them. The V and J calls and the clone size are those of that table, but D and trimming were determined from the DNA. The data show more than 150,000 clones, 70% to 85% seen once. This CDR3 has 15 residues. Germline trimming cut 7 bases from V and 3 bases from J; bases unmatched to any gene: 12. Germline assignment: CDR1 SQVTM and CDR2 ANQGSEA. The sequenced sample was peripheral blood. This sequence originates from a woman of 80 years or more with acute or convalescent COVID-19. The V call is TRBV29-1, the J call TRBJ2-1; 7 bases fit TRBD1. CDR3 DNA: TGCAGCGCCCGAACCGGGACAGACTACTACAATGAGCAGTTCTTC. It codes for CSARTGTDYYNEQFF.